The 26 T cell receptor beta chains given below trace back to one sample, sequenced in a study of blood T cell repertoires in COVID-19. TCRdb keeps only in-frame clones here, not all; method: immunoSEQ multiplex PCR. The sample yields around 310,000 clones, around 90% seen once. The material sequenced was peripheral blood. The receptors come from a woman aged 40 to 55 with COVID-19, enrolled during active disease.

The V and J genes are TRBV18 and TRBJ1-4; D call uncertain. The germline gives CDR1 KGHSH, CDR2 LQKENI. The CDR3 extends over 14 amino acids. Deletions cut 3 bases from V and 9 bases from J, with 14 bases between. CDR3 DNA sequence: TGTGCCAGCTCACCTTTTGGACGGGAGCAAAAACTGTTTTTT. It encodes CASSPFGREQKLFF.

This clone was seen more than once but under ten times. The chain recombines TRBV3-1 (or the pseudogene TRBV3-2) with TRBJ1-1, with 9 bases identical to TRBD1. This CDR3 has 16 amino acids. CDR1 and CDR2 from the germline V gene are LGHDT and YNNKEL (reference sequence). The V gene end was trimmed by 11 bases and the J gene end by 2 bases; junction bases not matched to a gene: 15. CDR3: CAAGEGTGIINTEAFF. For the CDR3, the DNA is TGTGCCGCGGGGGAGGGGACAGGGATTATAAACACTGAAGCTTTCTTT.

The chain combines TRBV3-1 (or the pseudogene TRBV3-2) with TRBJ1-1; 7 nucleotides match TRBD1. V was clipped by 3 bases and J by 5 bases; unmatched bases: 12. CDR3 size: 16 residues. Germline CDR1 is LGHDT and CDR2 is YNNKEL (reference sequence). CDR3 bases: TGTGCCAGCAGCCAGGCTCCCGCGACAGGGAAAACTGAAGCTTTCTTT. It yields the protein CASSQAPATGKTEAFF.

CDR3 bases: TGTGCCAGCAGCCAAGCGGGGACTAGCGGGGGGACAGGAGAGCAGTACTTC. Translating gives CASSQAGTSGGTGEQYF. The chain is built from TRBV3-1 (or the pseudogene TRBV3-2) and TRBJ2-7; TRBD2 agrees at 15 bases. Trimming cost V 1 base and J 7 bases; bases outside gene matches: 8. Germline V gene sequence: CDR1 LGHDT, CDR2 YNNKEL (reference sequence). There are 17 residues in the CDR3.

With respect to this clone: The sample contains more than one DNA sequence encoding this CDR3. The gene calls are TRBV7-2 and TRBJ1-1; the D is unclear. Trimming removed 0 bases at V and 5 bases at J, with 7 bases between. The length of the CDR3 is 13 residues. The germline V gene encodes CDR1 SGHTA and CDR2 FQGNSA. CDR3 loop: CASSLARGTEAFF. For the CDR3, the DNA is TGTGCCAGCAGCTTAGCGCGCGGGACTGAAGCTTTCTTT.

The chain couples TRBV6-2 or TRBV6-3 to TRBJ2-1; 8 bases match TRBD1. Germline V gene lookup returns CDR1 MNHEY and CDR2 SVGEGT. The length of the CDR3 is 16 residues. J was trimmed by 1 base and V by 3 bases; bases with no gene match: 5. The CDR3 is CASSYFDRGSYNEQFF. The CDR3 DNA sequence: TGTGCCAGCAGTTATTTCGACAGGGGTTCCTACAATGAGCAGTTCTTC.

The V gene is TRBV4-3, the J gene TRBJ2-2; 7 bases align to TRBD2. Trimming removed 1 base from V and 0 bases from J; junction bases left unmatched: 8. CDR3 length: 18 residues. CDR1 is LGHNA and CDR2 is YSLEER in the germline V gene. The CDR3 loop is CASSQGRTGGTNTGELFF. CDR3 bases: TGCGCCAGCAGCCAAGGTCGCACGGGAGGTACGAACACCGGGGAGCTGTTTTTT.

The J gene is TRBJ1-5, the V gene TRBV27; the D gene is possibly TRBD1 (5 bases). The CDR3 loop spans 14 amino acids. With 5 bases removed from V and 3 bases from J, the gap between germline ends came to 11 bases. Germline-derived CDR1 and CDR2 are MNHEY and SMNVEV (reference sequence). CDR3 residues: CASSPDRLNQPQHF. The CDR3, as DNA: TGTGCCAGCAGTCCAGACAGACTCAATCAGCCCCAGCATTTT.

The chain combines TRBV14 with TRBJ1-6; D might be TRBD1 (6 bases). Germline V lookup: CDR1 SGHDN, CDR2 FVKESK. There are 14 residues in the CDR3. V lost 4 bases and J lost 4, with 8 bases in between. The CDR3 DNA sequence: TGTGCCAGCAGCCCGGGACAATATAATTCACCCCTCCACTTT. It specifies CASSPGQYNSPLHF.

The chain carries TRBV19 and TRBJ1-6; tentatively, D is TRBD1 (5 bases). This CDR3 region has 15 residues. CDR1 is LNHDA and CDR2 is SQIVND in the germline V gene (reference sequence). Trimming shortened V by 6 bases and J by 5 bases, and 14 bases separated the two germline ends. The CDR3 DNA sequence: TGTGCCAGTAGAACAGGACCTAGTAATAATTCACCCCTCCACTTT. Amino acids: CASRTGPSNNSPLHF.

The genes are TRBV4-1 and TRBJ2-5; D is unclear. The length of the CDR3 is 12 residues. Trimming cost V 0 bases and J 5 bases, with 4 bases left between them. CDR1 is MGHRA, CDR2 YSYEKL, per germline. The CDR3 sequence: CASSQDRETQYF. CDR3 bases: TGCGCCAGCAGCCAAGATCGGGAGACCCAGTACTTC.

The chain carries TRBV27 and TRBJ1-5; 11 bases match TRBD1. V was clipped by 0 bases and J by 7 bases; unmatched bases: 5. The CDR3 consists of 16 residues. Per germline, CDR1 MNHEY and CDR2 SMNVEV (reference sequence). The CDR3 DNA reads TGTGCCAGCAGTTTATCGTGGACAGGGGGCGGGCAGCCCCAGCATTTT. Translated: CASSLSWTGGGQPQHF.

The chain couples TRBV9 to TRBJ1-2; no clear D gene. The length of the CDR3 is 18 residues. The germline V and J ends were trimmed by 0 bases and 1 base, with 19 bases remaining between them. CDR1 is SGDLS and CDR2 is YYNGEE in the germline V gene. CDR3 sequence reads: CASSVGQALWMGNYGYTF. DNA for the CDR3: TGTGCCAGCAGCGTAGGGCAGGCCCTCTGGATGGGTAACTATGGCTACACCTTC.

The chain is built from TRBV7-3 and TRBJ2-2, with 9 nucleotides matching TRBD2. Losses at the gene ends were 4 bases for V and 4 bases for J; bases not matched to a gene: 4. The germline CDR1 and CDR2 sequences are SGHTA and FQGTGA. This CDR3 is 15 amino acids long. The CDR3 coding sequence is TGTGCCAGCAGCTCCGGGACTAGCCCCACCGGGGAGCTGTTTTTT. Protein: CASSSGTSPTGELFF.

The chain carries TRBV4-1 and TRBJ2-7; 10 nucleotides agree with TRBD2. The CDR3 contains 21 residues. Germline loops: CDR1 MGHRA, CDR2 YSYEKL. The junction had 23 bases not matched to a gene; V was cut back by 2 bases and J by 4 bases. CDR3 bases: TGCGCCAGCAGCCAACCGAAGGGAGGGGCTCGGACTAGCGGAGCCAATTACGAGCAGTACTTC. This codes for CASSQPKGGARTSGANYEQYF.

This rearrangement joins TRBV13 to TRBJ1-1, with D tentatively TRBD1 (6 bases). V dropped 1 base and J dropped 8 bases, with 11 bases sitting between them. CDR1 is PRHDT and CDR2 is FYEKMQ in the germline V gene (reference sequence). The CDR3 has 13 residues. CDR3 loop: CASSLEGTTEAFF. For the CDR3, the DNA is TGTGCCAGCAGCTTAGAAGGGACAACGGAAGCTTTCTTT.

This rearrangement joins TRBV4-1 to TRBJ2-1, with TRBD2 as a possible D gene (5 bases). The germline V gene encodes CDR1 MGHRA and CDR2 YSYEKL. The CDR3 extends over 16 amino acids. V was shortened by 1 base and J by 6 bases, with 16 bases between the two germline ends. CDR3 coding DNA: TGCGCCAGCAGCCAAGGGCCGGGAAGGTCGAGCAATGAGCAGTTCTTC. This translates into CASSQGPGRSSNEQFF.

The gene calls are TRBV4-3 and TRBJ2-1; a possible D gene is TRBD2 (6 bases). CDR3 length: 15 residues. The V end lost 4 bases, the J end lost 5 bases, and 15 bases lay between the germline ends. Germline V gene sequence: CDR1 LGHNA, CDR2 YSLEER. CDR3 nucleotides: TGCGCCAGCAGCCCCCGGCCGGGGGTAGACAATGAGCAGTTCTTC. It is translated as CASSPRPGVDNEQFF.

CDR3 sequence reads: CASSATGVFQNEQYF. As DNA, the CDR3 is TGTGCCAGCAGTGCGACAGGGGTCTTTCAGAACGAGCAGTACTTC. The V and J genes are TRBV27 and TRBJ2-7; 8 nucleotides align to TRBD1. The CDR3 length is 15 residues. Germline trimming cut 5 bases from V and 5 bases from J; bases unmatched to any gene: 11. Germline CDR1 MNHEY, CDR2 SMNVEV (reference sequence).

This sequence joins TRBV28 and TRBJ1-4; 7 bases map to TRBD1. The germline gives CDR1 MDHEN, CDR2 SYDVKM. V lost 4 bases to trimming and J lost 0 bases; unmatched junction nucleotides: 8. The CDR3 extends over 17 amino acids. The CDR3 bases are TGTGCCAGCAGTTCACCCGGGACAGCCTCAACTAATGAAAAACTGTTTTTT. Protein product: CASSSPGTASTNEKLFF.

The chain combines TRBV30 with TRBJ1-2, with 7 positions matching TRBD1. The CDR3 totals 13 residues. The junction had 11 bases not matched to a gene; V was cut back by 5 bases and J by 8 bases. Germline lookup yields CDR1 GTSNPN and CDR2 SVGIG (reference sequence). The chain's CDR3 is CAWDTGAQRGYTF. In DNA form, the CDR3 reads TGTGCCTGGGACACAGGGGCCCAGAGGGGCTACACCTTC.

The rearrangement uses TRBV7-3 and TRBJ2-3; 9 bases map to TRBD2. With 6 bases clipped from V and 4 bases from J, the junction kept 8 bases outside the gene matches. Germline V gene sequence: CDR1 SGHTA, CDR2 FQGTGA. The CDR3 spans 15 residues. In nucleotides, the CDR3 is TGTGCCAGCAGTTTAGCGGGAGAGCAGTCAGATACGCAGTATTTT. As protein: CASSLAGEQSDTQYF. Full variable domain (outside the CDR3, taken from reference TRBV7-3 and TRBJ2-3): GAGVSQTPSNKVTEKGKYVELRCDPISGHTALYWYRQSLGQGPEFLIYFQGTGAADDSGLPNDRFFAVRPEGSVSTLKIQRTERGDSAVYLCASSLAGEQSDTQYFGPGTRLTVL.

V gene TRBV7-2 combines with J gene TRBJ2-1; D unclear. Germline loops: CDR1 SGHTA, CDR2 FQGNSA. V was cut by 1 base and J by 6 bases, with 10 bases left in between. The length of the CDR3 is 14 residues. CDR3 amino acids: CASSLDSSRNEQFF. The CDR3 DNA is TGTGCCAGCAGCTTAGATTCGTCTCGCAATGAGCAGTTCTTC.

This chain joins TRBV5-1 and TRBJ2-3, with D perhaps matching TRBD2 (7 bases). Germline CDR1 SGHRS, CDR2 YFSETQ. CDR3 length equals 15 residues. The ends were cut back, 1 base at V and 5 bases at J, with 14 bases in the middle. CDR3 sequence: CASSLSFGGQDTQYF. The CDR3 DNA is TGCGCCAGCAGCTTGAGTTTCGGGGGGCAAGATACGCAGTATTTT.

V usage is TRBV6-1 and J usage is TRBJ1-2; unclear D gene. V gave up 3 bases and J gave up 1 base, with 6 bases separating them. CDR3 size: 13 residues. Per germline, CDR1 MNHNS and CDR2 SASEGT. The CDR3 DNA follows: TGTGCCAGCAGTGACAACGGTAACTATGGCTACACCTTC. It specifies CASSDNGNYGYTF.

The gene calls are TRBV6-5 and TRBJ2-7; 7 nucleotides agree with TRBD1. The CDR3 consists of 15 residues. Germline values: CDR1 MNHEY, CDR2 SVGAGI. V was clipped by 7 bases and J by 2 bases; unmatched bases: 11. The CDR3 region is CASIRGTDRPYEQYF. CDR3 nucleotide sequence: TGTGCCAGCATCCGAGGGACAGATAGGCCCTACGAGCAGTACTTC.